This T cell receptor beta chain was documented in a study of shared clonotypes between healthy human individuals. Only CD45RO-negative cells positively selected for CCR7 counted as naive CD8 cells, so terminally differentiated effector memory CD45RA+ cells were excluded. The CDR3 extends over 15 amino acids. With 2 bases clipped from V and 4 bases from J, the junction kept 5 bases outside the gene matches. From germline, CDR1 is SGHTA and CDR2 FQGTGA. Assay execution took place at the deep level. Data came from immunoSEQ multiplex PCR; TCRdb stores just in-frame clones and leaves some out. The sample includes under 600,000 clones, 98% seen only once; the top ten take less than 0.35%.

This chain connects TRBV7-3 to TRBJ2-1; the match to TRBD1 covers 7 bases. The clonotype originates from a man aged 25 to 40 in good health. Sample: naive CD8+ T cells sorted from blood. For the CDR3, the DNA is TGTGCCAGCAGCTTACGCCCAGGGGGTTACAATGAGCAGTTCTTC. Amino acids: CASSLRPGGYNEQFF.